These 5 T cell receptor beta chains were sequenced from one sample in a study of cytomegalovirus exposure and HLA in healthy donors. PCR primers comprised 60 Vbeta and 13 Jbeta primers. Assay: immunoSEQ multiplex PCR; the TCRdb copy retains only in-frame clones and omits some. The repertoire holds under 200,000 clones, with around 82% as singletons. The sequenced sample was PBMCs. All receptors derive from a man aged 55-75 years in good health and CMV-seronegative.

V usage is TRBV19 and J usage is TRBJ2-1; 14 bases line up with TRBD2. Per the germline V gene, CDR1 is LNHDA and CDR2 is SQIVND (reference sequence). The CDR3 runs 15 residues. The J segment lost 9 bases and the V segment lost 7 bases, leaving 8 bases of the junction unmatched. This CDR3 reads CASMRLAGGPGEQFF. CDR3 bases: TGTGCCAGTATGAGACTAGCGGGGGGGCCGGGTGAGCAGTTCTTC.

This sequence joins TRBV7-9 and TRBJ2-3, with 11 bases lining up with TRBD2. J lost 4 bases, V lost 5 bases, and 11 bases had no gene match. Per germline, CDR1 SEHNR and CDR2 FQNEAQ (reference sequence). There are 17 residues in the CDR3. As DNA, the CDR3 is TGTGCCAGCAGCACGGACAGGGGACTAGCGGACCCAGATACGCAGTATTTT. It is translated as CASSTDRGLADPDTQYF.

The rearrangement joins TRBV6-5 to TRBJ2-5; the match to TRBD2 covers 9 bases. The J call is uncertain, as TRBJ2-7 better fits the DNA end. The CDR3 extends over 15 amino acids. Germline assignment: CDR1 MNHEY and CDR2 SVGAGI. The CDR3 sequence is CASTGSGGGDYEQYF. CDR3 bases: TGTGCCAGCACGGGTAGCGGGGGCGGGGACTACGAGCAGTACTTC.

The chain has TRBV6-5 and TRBJ1-2; 7 bases match TRBD1. V lost 6 bases, J lost 4 bases, and 2 bases stayed unmatched. Germline CDR1 reads MNHEY; CDR2 reads SVGAGI. The CDR3 extends over 12 amino acids. CDR3 sequence reads: CASSGTAYGYTF. CDR3 in DNA: TGTGCCAGCAGCGGGACAGCCTATGGCTACACCTTC.

V usage is TRBV2 and J usage is TRBJ2-3, with D perhaps TRBD1 (5 bases). Germline CDR1 SNHLY, CDR2 FYNNEI. V was shortened by 4 bases and J by 1 base, with 12 bases between the two germline ends. The CDR3 has 15 residues. The CDR3 DNA reads as TGTGCCAGCAGTGTCCGCAGGGATGGCACAGATACGCAGTATTTT. This encodes CASSVRRDGTDTQYF.